The 19 T cell receptor beta chains in this list originate from one sample, sequenced in a study of shared clonotypes between healthy human individuals. The method was immunoSEQ multiplex PCR; TCRdb's version includes in-frame clones alone and lacks a portion of them. The sample yields roughly 2.2 million clones, 80% to 95% seen once. The sample consisted of naive CD4+ T cells from PBMCs. Subset here: CD45RA+ positively selected. All receptors derive from a man aged 18 to 30 in good health. Some clones in this sample may be carry-over from other donors' samples.

V usage is TRBV7-9 and J usage is TRBJ2-6; the D call may be TRBD1 or TRBD2 (6 bases each). Trimming left V 5 bases short and J 4 bases short, with 15 bases between. There are 16 residues in the CDR3. The germline gives CDR1 SEHNR, CDR2 FQNEAQ (reference sequence). Here the CDR3 DNA reads TGTGCCAGCAGCCATTTGGGGGGCACCGGGGCCAACGTCCTGACTTTC. Translated: CASSHLGGTGANVLTF.

The chain carries TRBV7-2 and TRBJ1-1; no definite D call. The CDR3 is made up of 14 amino acids. Germline CDR1 reads SGHTA; CDR2 reads FQGNSA. V was clipped by 1 base and J by 1 base, with 7 bases between them. The CDR3 coding sequence is TGTGCCAGCAGCTTAGACGGGCAGAACACTGAAGCTTTCTTT. Protein sequence: CASSLDGQNTEAFF.

This chain connects TRBV7-3 to TRBJ2-3; TRBD1 might be the D (5 bases). V dropped 5 bases and J dropped 0 bases, with 15 bases sitting between them. In germline, CDR1 is SGHTA, CDR2 FQGTGA. The CDR3 covers 16 residues. This CDR3 reads CASSLDSVTSTDTQYF. In nucleotides, the CDR3 is TGTGCCAGCAGCCTTGACAGTGTTACTAGCACAGATACGCAGTATTTT.

This clone showed up just once. The chain carries TRBV11-2 and TRBJ2-1, with D unresolved. V lost 0 bases and J 5 bases, leaving 11 bases between the germline ends. Per germline, CDR1 SGHAT and CDR2 FQNNGV. The CDR3 totals 15 residues. The DNA for the CDR3 is TGTGCCAGCAGCTTAGATCCCGGCTCAAACAATGAGCAGTTCTTC. This codes for CASSLDPGSNNEQFF. Full variable domain (outside the CDR3, taken from reference TRBV11-2 and TRBJ2-1): EAGVAQSPRYKIIEKRQSVAFWCNPISGHATLYWYQQILGQGPKLLIQFQNNGVVDDSQLPKDRFSAERLKGVDSTLKIQPAKLEDSAVYLCASSLDPGSNNEQFFGPGTRLTVL.

This clone was detected once. The chain combines TRBV2 with TRBJ2-7, with 11 bases that match TRBD2. J lost 2 bases, V lost 5 bases, and 5 bases had no gene match. CDR3 length equals 15 residues. The germline CDR1 and CDR2 sequences are SNHLY and FYNNEI. The DNA for the CDR3 is TGTGCCAGCAGTCCCGGGACTAGCGGAACCTACGAGCAGTACTTC. Translating it yields CASSPGTSGTYEQYF. The whole variable domain, remainder taken from reference TRBV2 and TRBJ2-7, is EPEVTQTPSHQVTQMGQEVILRCVPISNHLYFYWYRQILGQKVEFLVSFYNNEISEKSEIFDDQFSVERPDGSNFTLKIRSTKLEDSAMYFCASSPGTSGTYEQYFGPGTRLTVT.

The chain joins TRBV30 to TRBJ2-1; TRBD1 or TRBD2 may be the D gene (5 bases each). The CDR3 loop spans 12 amino acids. Germline CDR1 reads GTSNPN; CDR2 reads SVGIG (reference sequence). V shed 5 bases and J shed 6 bases, with 11 bases lying between them. In nucleotides, the CDR3 is TGTGCCTGGGCGACGGGGCCCAATGAGCAGTTCTTC. This gives the protein CAWATGPNEQFF.

CDR3: CASSEARGQGFEQYF. The DNA of the CDR3 is TGTGCCAGCAGTGAAGCGCGGGGACAGGGTTTCGAGCAGTACTTC. The chain has TRBV2 and TRBJ2-7; 9 positions agree with TRBD1. This CDR3 is 15 amino acids long. In germline, CDR1 is SNHLY, CDR2 FYNNEI. J was trimmed by 6 bases and V by 0 bases; bases with no gene match: 6.

Worth noting for this clone: Other DNA sequences within the sample encode an identical CDR3. This sequence joins TRBV7-2 and TRBJ1-1; D unclear. The V end lost 1 base, the J end lost 2 bases, and 5 bases lay between the germline ends. Germline loops: CDR1 SGHTA, CDR2 FQGNSA. The CDR3 sequence is 13 residues long. The CDR3 region has the DNA TGTGCCAGCAGCTTAGGGGCAAACACTGAAGCTTTCTTT. Translated: CASSLGANTEAFF.

This chain's CDR3 is CASSLRGEGPRGFF. As DNA, the CDR3 is TGTGCCAGCAGTTTAAGGGGAGAAGGACCAAGAGGTTTCTTT. This chain connects TRBV28 to TRBJ1-1, with D possibly TRBD1 on 5 matching bases. The V end was cut by 2 bases, the J end by 13 bases, with 20 bases between. The CDR3 length is 14 residues. In germline, CDR1 is MDHEN, CDR2 SYDVKM.

The chain recombines TRBV6-1 with TRBJ2-2; 7 bases match TRBD2. Germline CDR1 reads MNHNS; CDR2 reads SASEGT. V lost 7 bases and J lost 6; bases outside the gene matches: 8. The CDR3 spans 14 residues. CDR3 sequence: CASKIGGSPGELFF. The CDR3 bases are TGTGCCAGCAAGATAGGCGGGAGCCCCGGGGAGCTGTTTTTT.

The chain couples TRBV12-5 to TRBJ2-7, with 9 positions matching TRBD2. This CDR3 region has 17 residues. CDR1 is LGHNT and CDR2 is FRNRAP in the germline V gene. With 2 bases clipped from V and 4 bases from J, the junction kept 12 bases outside the gene matches. The CDR3 is CASGLPFSGSPFYEQYF. The CDR3, as DNA: TGTGCTAGTGGTTTGCCTTTTAGCGGGAGCCCGTTTTACGAGCAGTACTTC.

Notes on this clone: This sample also contains other DNA sequences that code for the same CDR3. V is TRBV7-2 and J is TRBJ1-5; no firm D call. This CDR3 region has 13 residues. Germline V CDR1 and CDR2: SGHTA, FQGNSA. V lost 1 base to trimming and J lost 3 bases, with 4 bases between them. CDR3 residues: CASSLDPNQPQHF. In DNA form, the CDR3 reads TGTGCCAGCAGCTTAGACCCCAATCAGCCCCAGCATTTT.

The chain is built from TRBV7-3 and TRBJ2-2; TRBD1 aligns across 9 bases. The germline gives CDR1 SGHTA, CDR2 FQGTGA. CDR3 length equals 16 residues. J lost 4 bases, V lost 2 bases, and 5 bases had no gene match. Written as DNA, the CDR3 is TGTGCCAGCAGCTTACTCCCGGGACAGGGCACCGGGGAGCTGTTTTTT. Protein: CASSLLPGQGTGELFF.

In its sample, this clone was seen once. V and J are TRBV5-1 and TRBJ1-1; perhaps TRBD1 as D (5 bases). Trimming removed 3 bases from V and 7 bases from J, with 16 bases in between. The CDR3 is 14 residues long. The V gene's germline CDR1 is SGHRS and CDR2 YFSETQ. CDR3 bases: TGCGCCAGCAGCTCGGATGGGGGACCCTATGAAGCTTTCTTT. Translated: CASSSDGGPYEAFF.

The chain recombines TRBV27 with TRBJ2-1, with D perhaps TRBD1 (5 bases). The germline gives CDR1 MNHEY, CDR2 SMNVEV (reference sequence). This CDR3 is built from 15 residues. The V end lost 6 bases, the J end lost 2 bases, and 14 bases lay between the germline ends. CDR3 loop: CASRPSGSPYNEQFF. CDR3 DNA: TGTGCCAGCAGACCCTCAGGGTCCCCCTACAATGAGCAGTTCTTC.

V gene TRBV11-2 combines with J gene TRBJ2-1, with 11 bases lining up with TRBD2. V dropped 5 bases and J dropped 9; count of bases not matched to a gene: 12. The germline CDR1 and CDR2 sequences are SGHAT and FQNNGV. This CDR3 has 16 amino acids. The CDR3 DNA sequence: TGTGCCAGCAGCAGACAACTACTAGCGGGAGCGAGTGAGCAGTTCTTC. Translated, it gives CASSRQLLAGASEQFF.

The CDR3: CASSGVGPVEQYF. The CDR3 region has the DNA TGTGCCAGCAGTGGGGTCGGACCCGTCGAGCAGTACTTC. J is TRBJ2-7 and V is TRBV2; D uncertain. V lost 4 bases and J 6 bases, leaving 13 bases between the germline ends. The CDR3 spans 13 residues. The V gene's germline CDR1 is SNHLY and CDR2 FYNNEI.

The chain joins TRBV6-5 to TRBJ2-1; D unclear. V was cut by 0 bases and J by 2 bases, with 5 bases left in between. The CDR3 has 14 amino acids. The V gene's germline CDR1 is MNHEY and CDR2 SVGAGI. Here the CDR3 reads CASSYSNTYNEQFF. CDR3 DNA sequence: TGTGCCAGCAGTTACTCGAATACCTACAATGAGCAGTTCTTC.

The chain couples TRBV5-4 to TRBJ1-1, with D possibly being TRBD1 (5 bases). The CDR3 is 14 amino acids. Germline values: CDR1 SGHNT, CDR2 YYREEE (reference sequence). V was clipped by 4 bases and J by 0 bases, with 10 bases between them. The CDR3 DNA sequence: TGTGCCAGCAGCACGGGACTTATGAACACTGAAGCTTTCTTT. Its protein is CASSTGLMNTEAFF.